These 23 T cell receptor beta chains share one sample of origin, sequenced in a study of blood T cell repertoires in COVID-19. This table comes from immunoSEQ multiplex PCR, and its TCRdb copy is limited to in-frame clones, with some not included. The repertoire has more than 200,000 clones, around 86% of them found once; the top ten carry approximately 7.2%. Sequenced input: PBMCs or T cells enriched from blood (not recorded which). These receptors originate from a man aged 25-45 years in a cohort exposed to, infected with or recovered from COVID-19 (not recorded which).

The chain joins TRBV6-5 to TRBJ1-2; weak D call: TRBD1 (5 bases). The V gene's germline CDR1 is MNHEY and CDR2 SVGAGI. This CDR3 has 12 residues. V was cut by 1 base and J by 8 bases, with 8 bases left in between. DNA of the CDR3: TGTGCCAGCAGTTACTTCCAGGGCGGCTACACCTTC. Translation gives CASSYFQGGYTF.

J is TRBJ1-4 and V is TRBV6-5, with 8 nucleotides matching TRBD1. The CDR3 loop spans 13 amino acids. Per germline, CDR1 MNHEY and CDR2 SVGAGI. V trimming: 5 bases; J trimming: 9 bases; junction bases outside the gene matches: 5. Here the CDR3 DNA reads TGTGCCAGCAGTACGGGACAGGTTCAAAAACTGTTTTTT. This sequence encodes CASSTGQVQKLFF.

The chain links TRBV2 to TRBJ2-7; D unresolved. The CDR3 has 14 residues. V was clipped by 1 base and J by 0 bases, with 7 bases between them. Germline V gene lookup returns CDR1 SNHLY and CDR2 FYNNEI. CDR3 in DNA: TGTGCCAGCAGTGAAGGTTCTTTCTCCTACGAGCAGTACTTC. Translation: CASSEGSFSYEQYF.

CDR3 DNA: TGTGCCAGCAGCAACCTCGGGACTAGCGGGACTTATACTTCCTACGAGCAGTACTTC. Encoded protein: CASSNLGTSGTYTSYEQYF. V usage is TRBV13 and J usage is TRBJ2-7, with 13 bases lining up with TRBD2. V was clipped by 5 bases and J by 1 base; unmatched bases: 14. The CDR3 totals 19 residues. Per germline, CDR1 PRHDT and CDR2 FYEKMQ (reference sequence). Complete variable domain (other parts from reference TRBV13 and TRBJ2-7): AAGVIQSPRHLIKEKRETATLKCYPIPRHDTVYWYQQGPGQDPQFLISFYEKMQSDKGSIPDRFSAQQFSDYHSELNMSSLELGDSALYFCASSNLGTSGTYTSYEQYFGPGTRLTVT.

The chain recombines TRBV19 with TRBJ1-1, with D unclear. CDR1 and CDR2 from the germline V gene are LNHDA and SQIVND (reference sequence). The CDR3 is 13 residues long. V gave up 5 bases and J gave up 0 bases, with 7 bases separating them. CDR3 loop: CASSDGMNTEAFF. CDR3 coding DNA: TGTGCCAGTAGTGACGGGATGAACACTGAAGCTTTCTTT.

V is TRBV19 and J is TRBJ2-1; tentatively, D is TRBD2 (5 bases). The V gene's germline CDR1 is LNHDA and CDR2 SQIVND (reference sequence). The V and J ends lost 5 bases and 3 bases respectively, with 14 bases between them. This CDR3 has 15 amino acids. CDR3 sequence (DNA): TGTGCCAGTAGTCCCACAGCGGAGAGCTACAATGAGCAGTTCTTC. It encodes CASSPTAESYNEQFF.

The table lists this clone with a count of one. The chain is built from TRBV14 and TRBJ1-2, with 7 bases that match TRBD1. The V gene end was trimmed by 2 bases and the J gene end by 3 bases; junction bases not matched to a gene: 6. The CDR3 length is 15 residues. Germline CDR1 SGHDN, CDR2 FVKESK. Here the CDR3 DNA reads TGTGCCAGCAGCCAATGGCCAGGGGGACACTATGGCTACACCTTC. Translated, it gives CASSQWPGGHYGYTF.

The V call is TRBV24-1, the J call TRBJ2-3; the match to TRBD1 covers 8 bases. The CDR3 totals 16 residues. The V segment lost 3 bases and the J segment 2 bases; nucleotides outside the gene matches: 6. Germline assignment: CDR1 KGHDR and CDR2 SFDVKD. CDR3: CATSDTRTGYTDTQYF. The CDR3 coding sequence is TGTGCCACCAGTGATACCCGGACAGGGTACACAGATACGCAGTATTTT.

The chain has TRBV28 and TRBJ1-1; TRBD1 matches at 9 bases. V shed 4 bases, J shed 1 base, and the junction held 1 base outside the gene matches. The CDR3 totals 14 residues. Germline CDR1 reads MDHEN; CDR2 reads SYDVKM. In DNA, the CDR3 is TGTGCCAGCAGTTGGGGACAGGGGAACACTGAAGCTTTCTTT. As protein: CASSWGQGNTEAFF.

V usage is TRBV5-1 and J usage is TRBJ2-7; TRBD2 might be the D (6 bases). The CDR3 is 12 amino acids. Germline CDR1 SGHRS, CDR2 YFSETQ. Trimming cost V 3 bases and J 4 bases, with 8 bases left between them. The CDR3 DNA sequence: TGCGCCAGCAGCTCGGAGGGGTACGAGCAGTACTTC. Amino acid sequence: CASSSEGYEQYF.

The chain recombines TRBV7-3 with TRBJ2-2; 10 bases are a match to TRBD1. Trimming cost V 4 bases and J 1 base; bases outside gene matches: 18. Germline V gene data show CDR1 as SGHTA and CDR2 as FQGTGA. The CDR3 is 21 residues long. The CDR3 DNA reads as TGTGCCAGCAGCTACCGGACAGGGGGTTGGGGTCTAGGGCGGAACACCGGGGAGCTGTTTTTT. Translating gives CASSYRTGGWGLGRNTGELFF.

This clone was counted a few times. This chain joins TRBV7-8 and TRBJ2-1; D possibly corresponds to TRBD2 (6 bases). Germline CDR1 SGHVS, CDR2 FQNEAQ. Trimming took 5 bases from V and 14 from J, leaving 19 bases between them. CDR3 length equals 13 residues. The CDR3, as DNA: TGTGCCAGCAGCCCCCGACTAGTACGGGCCAAGTTCTTC. It codes for CASSPRLVRAKFF.

The V call is TRBV7-2, the J call TRBJ2-7, with TRBD1 matching 7 bases. The CDR3 spans 14 residues. Trimming removed 1 base from V and 2 bases from J; junction bases left unmatched: 2. The germline CDR1 and CDR2 sequences are SGHTA and FQGNSA. The DNA of the CDR3 is TGTGCCAGCAGCTTAGTGCAGGGGGCCTACGAGCAGTACTTC. Translating gives CASSLVQGAYEQYF.

This rearrangement joins TRBV5-6 to TRBJ2-7; TRBD1 matches 8 bases. J gave up 2 bases and V 4 bases, and 8 bases lay outside the gene matches. In germline, CDR1 is SGHDT, CDR2 YYEEEE. The CDR3 sequence is 15 residues long. Here the CDR3 DNA reads TGTGCCAGCAGCCCGCAGGGACAGGAGGCCTACGAGCAGTACTTC. It specifies CASSPQGQEAYEQYF.

The V and J genes are TRBV28 and TRBJ2-7, with D possibly TRBD1 on 6 matching bases. CDR1 and CDR2 (germline): MDHEN, SYDVKM. The germline V and J ends were trimmed by 2 bases and 1 base, with 9 bases remaining between them. The CDR3 is 14 residues long. Here the CDR3 reads CASSLGTKSYEQYF. CDR3 in DNA: TGTGCCAGCAGTTTAGGGACAAAGTCCTACGAGCAGTACTTC.

The rearrangement uses TRBV19 and TRBJ1-6; TRBD1 aligns across 9 bases. Germline V CDR1 and CDR2: LNHDA, SQIVND (reference sequence). This CDR3 spans 17 amino acids. CDR3 nucleotides: TGTGCTACGCACGGGACAGGGATTTCCTCCTATAATTCACCCCTCCACTTT. Protein product: CATHGTGISSYNSPLHF. Filled out from reference TRBV19 and TRBJ1-6, the complete variable domain reads DGGITQSPKYLFRKEGQNVTLSCEQNLNHDAMYWYRQDPGQGLRLIYYSQIVNDFQKGDIAEGYSVSREKKESFPLTVTSAQKNPTAFYLCATHGTGISSYNSPLHFGNGTRLTVT.

This rearrangement joins TRBV7-8 to TRBJ1-5, with a tentative D call TRBD1 (5 bases). Trimming shortened V by 2 bases and J by 5 bases, and 7 bases separated the two germline ends. The V gene's germline CDR1 is SGHVS and CDR2 FQNEAQ. The CDR3 has 13 amino acids. CDR3 in amino acids: CASSLKGDQPQHF. The CDR3 DNA sequence: TGTGCCAGCAGCTTAAAAGGGGATCAGCCCCAGCATTTT.

In its sample, this clone was seen a few times. V usage is TRBV28 and J usage is TRBJ1-5; the match to TRBD1 covers 9 bases. The length of the CDR3 is 13 residues. V shed 8 bases and J 7 bases; nucleotides not matched to a gene: 6. The germline V gene has CDR1 MDHEN and CDR2 SYDVKM. This chain's CDR3 is CASGDRVEQPQHF. The CDR3 DNA follows: TGTGCCAGCGGGGACAGGGTAGAACAGCCCCAGCATTTT.

The chain carries TRBV11-2 and TRBJ2-1, with 14 bases identical to TRBD2. Germline V CDR1 and CDR2: SGHAT, FQNNGV. V shed 5 bases and J 7 bases; nucleotides not matched to a gene: 7. The CDR3 runs 16 residues. CDR3 DNA: TGTGCCAGCAGCCCGATGACTAGCGGGAGGGCAAATGAGCAGTTCTTC. Protein product: CASSPMTSGRANEQFF.

This clone was found a few times. This chain uses TRBV20-1 with TRBJ1-1; 7 bases agree with TRBD1. This CDR3 region has 13 residues. Germline V gene data show CDR1 as DFQATT and CDR2 as SNEGSKA (reference sequence). Trimming took 3 bases from V and 5 from J; bases not matched to a gene: 6. The CDR3 DNA reads as TGCAGTGCTAGTTGGGACAGAAAGACTGAAGCTTTCTTT. Protein sequence: CSASWDRKTEAFF.

The chain joins TRBV20-1 to TRBJ1-1; weak D call: TRBD1 (6 bases). V gave up 6 bases and J gave up 10 bases, with 12 bases separating them. CDR3 length: 10 amino acids. Germline V gene lookup returns CDR1 DFQATT and CDR2 SNEGSKA (reference sequence). CDR3 bases: TGCAGTGCAGAGACGACAGGAGCTTTCTTT. It is translated as CSAETTGAFF.

This clone was seen only a few times. The chain employs TRBV27 and TRBJ1-5; TRBD1 matches 10 bases. This CDR3 is built from 13 residues. Germline CDR1 reads MNHEY; CDR2 reads SMNVEV (reference sequence). With 6 bases clipped from V and 5 bases from J, the junction kept 1 base outside the gene matches. CDR3 nucleotides: TGTGCCAGCAGGACAGGGGGCGATCAGCCCCAGCATTTT. This encodes CASRTGGDQPQHF.

This sequence joins TRBV7-8 and TRBJ1-1, with 7 bases matching TRBD1. CDR1 is SGHVS, CDR2 FQNEAQ, per germline. V shed 1 base and J 5 bases; nucleotides not matched to a gene: 7. This CDR3 has 15 residues. This CDR3 is CASSLVGGRGTEAFF. CDR3 DNA sequence: TGTGCCAGCAGCTTAGTGGGAGGCAGGGGGACTGAAGCTTTCTTT.